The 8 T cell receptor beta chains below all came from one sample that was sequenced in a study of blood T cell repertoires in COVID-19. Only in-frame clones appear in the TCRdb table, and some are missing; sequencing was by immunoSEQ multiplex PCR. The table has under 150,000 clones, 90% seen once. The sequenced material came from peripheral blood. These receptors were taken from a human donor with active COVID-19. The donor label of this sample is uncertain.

CDR3 nucleotide sequence: TGTGCCAGCAGCCAAGTATCCCCAGTCGGCACAGGGGGTACCTACGAGCAGTACTTC. Protein: CASSQVSPVGTGGTYEQYF. The chain combines TRBV3-1 (or the pseudogene TRBV3-2) with TRBJ2-7, with 8 bases lining up with TRBD1. Germline lookup yields CDR1 LGHDT and CDR2 YNNKEL (reference sequence). The CDR3 has 19 amino acids. Trimming at V came to 1 base and at J to 2 bases, leaving 16 bases not matched to a gene.

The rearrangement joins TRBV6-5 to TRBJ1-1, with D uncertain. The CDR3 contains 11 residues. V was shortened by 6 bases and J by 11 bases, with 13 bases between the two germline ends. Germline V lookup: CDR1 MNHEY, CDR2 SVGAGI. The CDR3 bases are TGTGCCAGCAGGACCCAAGCGGCGGCTTTCTTT. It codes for CASRTQAAAFF.

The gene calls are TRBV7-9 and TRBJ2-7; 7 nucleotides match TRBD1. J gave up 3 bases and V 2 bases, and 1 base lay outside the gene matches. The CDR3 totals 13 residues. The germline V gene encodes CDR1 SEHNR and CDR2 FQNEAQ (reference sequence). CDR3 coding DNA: TGTGCCAGCAGCTTACGGGACAGCTACGAGCAGTACTTC. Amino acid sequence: CASSLRDSYEQYF.

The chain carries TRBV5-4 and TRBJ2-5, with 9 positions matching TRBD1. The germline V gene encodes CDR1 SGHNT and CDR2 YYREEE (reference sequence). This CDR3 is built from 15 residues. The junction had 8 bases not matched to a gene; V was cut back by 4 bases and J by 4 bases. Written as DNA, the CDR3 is TGTGCCAGCAGCCTGGGGACAGGGTTCGGAGAGACCCAGTACTTC. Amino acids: CASSLGTGFGETQYF.

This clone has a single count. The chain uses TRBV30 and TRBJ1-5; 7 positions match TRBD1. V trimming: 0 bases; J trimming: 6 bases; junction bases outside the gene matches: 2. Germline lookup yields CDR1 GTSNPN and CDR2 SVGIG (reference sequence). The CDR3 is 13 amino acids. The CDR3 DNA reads TGTGCCTGGAGTGTAACAGGGGCTCAGCCCCAGCATTTT. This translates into CAWSVTGAQPQHF.

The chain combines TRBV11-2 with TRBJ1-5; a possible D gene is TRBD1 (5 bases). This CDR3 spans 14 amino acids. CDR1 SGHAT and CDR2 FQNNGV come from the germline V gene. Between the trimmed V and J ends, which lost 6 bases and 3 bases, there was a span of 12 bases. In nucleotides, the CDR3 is TGTGCCAGCAGTTCGGGGGGATACAATCAGCCCCAGCATTTT. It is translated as CASSSGGYNQPQHF.

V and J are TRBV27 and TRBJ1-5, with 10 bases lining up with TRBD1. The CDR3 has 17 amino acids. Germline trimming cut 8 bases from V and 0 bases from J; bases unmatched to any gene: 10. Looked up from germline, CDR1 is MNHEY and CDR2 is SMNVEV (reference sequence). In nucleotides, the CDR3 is TGTGCCAGCCGCCGACAGGGGGCGACCCATAGCAATCAGCCCCAGCATTTT. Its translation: CASRRQGATHSNQPQHF.

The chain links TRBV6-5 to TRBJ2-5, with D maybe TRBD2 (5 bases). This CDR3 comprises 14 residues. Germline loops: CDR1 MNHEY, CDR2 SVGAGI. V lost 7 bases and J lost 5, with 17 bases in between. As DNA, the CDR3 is TGTGCCAGCAAGGGTCCGACTAATTTGGAGACCCAGTACTTC. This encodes CASKGPTNLETQYF.